This entry lists 22 T cell receptor beta chains sequenced from one sample in a study of cytomegalovirus exposure and HLA in healthy donors. PCR was performed using 60 Vbeta and 13 Jbeta primers. Generated by immunoSEQ multiplex PCR, the TCRdb table keeps only in-frame clones and is missing some. This sample has 100,000 to 150,000 clones, with more than 70% found just once. Sequenced sample: PBMCs. The receptors stem from a man aged 45-65 years in good health and CMV-seropositive.

Details on this clone: Germline and junction disagree at one end, which may indicate a read error. The chain uses TRBV7-9 and TRBJ1-1; D is undetermined. The CDR3 has 13 residues. The germline CDR1 and CDR2 sequences are SEHNR and FQNEAQ (reference sequence). CDR3: CSSSVGENTEAFF. CDR3 nucleotide sequence: TGTTCCAGCAGCGTCGGGGAGAACACTGAAGCTTTCTTT.

The gene calls are TRBV6-5 and TRBJ1-1; 7 bases fit TRBD1. The junction had 6 bases not matched to a gene; V was cut back by 5 bases and J by 3 bases. Germline V gene lookup returns CDR1 MNHEY and CDR2 SVGAGI. The CDR3 is 14 residues long. CDR3 residues: CASSRDSLHTEAFF. CDR3 nucleotide sequence: TGTGCCAGCAGTCGGGACAGCTTACACACTGAAGCTTTCTTT.

This chain links TRBV6-1 with TRBJ2-1; 9 nucleotides line up with TRBD1. V lost 4 bases to trimming and J lost 7 bases; unmatched junction nucleotides: 8. Germline V CDR1 and CDR2: MNHNS, SASEGT. The CDR3 is 15 residues long. The CDR3, as DNA: TGTGCCAGCAGTGGGAGGGACAGGGTCTTGAATGAGCAGTTCTTC. This encodes CASSGRDRVLNEQFF.

CDR3 sequence (DNA): TGTGCCAGCAGCCTGAGGACTAAGGCTTACGAGCAGTACTTC. Protein: CASSLRTKAYEQYF. The chain links TRBV13 to TRBJ2-7; a possible D gene is TRBD2 (6 bases). Germline lookup yields CDR1 PRHDT and CDR2 FYEKMQ (reference sequence). The ends were cut back, 5 bases at V and 4 bases at J, with 15 bases in the middle. There are 14 residues in the CDR3.

The chain recombines TRBV5-4 with TRBJ1-2; 8 bases are a match to TRBD1. This CDR3 has 12 amino acids. Trimming removed 7 bases from V and 7 bases from J; junction bases left unmatched: 6. CDR1 SGHNT and CDR2 YYREEE come from the germline V gene (reference sequence). CDR3 sequence reads: CASQDRALGYTF. Written as DNA, the CDR3 is TGTGCCAGCCAGGACAGGGCACTTGGCTACACCTTC.

The table lists this clone with a few counts. The DNA for the CDR3 is TGTGCCAGCAGTCAGGGTTGGAGCAATCAGCCCCAGCATTTT. Translated: CASSQGWSNQPQHF. J is TRBJ1-5 and V is TRBV27, with D possibly being TRBD1 (5 bases). Trimming removed 5 bases from V and 1 base from J, with 9 bases in between. Looked up from germline, CDR1 is MNHEY and CDR2 is SMNVEV (reference sequence). This CDR3 is 14 amino acids long.

In its sample, this clone was seen a few times. This chain uses TRBV15 with TRBJ2-7, with 7 positions matching TRBD1. The germline V gene encodes CDR1 LNHNV and CDR2 YYDKDF (reference sequence). J gave up 2 bases and V 3 bases, and 1 base lay outside the gene matches. This CDR3 spans 13 amino acids. The CDR3 is CATSSQGAYEQYF. CDR3 nucleotide sequence: TGTGCCACCAGCAGTCAGGGGGCCTACGAGCAGTACTTC.

The chain combines TRBV10-3 with TRBJ2-3, with D maybe TRBD1 (5 bases). The CDR3 length is 14 residues. Deletions cut 6 bases from V and 2 bases from J, with 12 bases between. Germline values: CDR1 ENHRY, CDR2 SYGVKD. The CDR3 region is CAISQGLFTDTQYF. The CDR3 DNA sequence: TGTGCCATCAGCCAGGGCTTGTTCACAGATACGCAGTATTTT.

This chain's CDR3 is CASSHPGGRNYGYTF. The CDR3 bases are TGCGCCAGCAGCCATCCTGGAGGCAGGAACTATGGCTACACCTTC. This chain links TRBV4-1 with TRBJ1-2, with D hard to call. Germline loops: CDR1 MGHRA, CDR2 YSYEKL. V lost 3 bases and J lost 2, with 13 bases in between. This CDR3 spans 15 amino acids.

The V gene is TRBV5-4, the J gene TRBJ1-1; D is undetermined. Between the trimmed V and J ends, which lost 1 base and 12 bases, there was a span of 10 bases. Looked up from germline, CDR1 is SGHNT and CDR2 is YYREEE (reference sequence). This CDR3 region has 11 residues. CDR3 sequence (DNA): TGTGCCAGCAGCTTGAACGGGAGGACTTTCTTT. It is translated as CASSLNGRTFF.

This clone appeared a few times. J is TRBJ1-5 and V is TRBV28; D is unresolved. The CDR3 length is 16 residues. The V end lost 2 bases, the J end lost 1 base, and 12 bases lay between the germline ends. CDR1 and CDR2 (germline): MDHEN, SYDVKM. The CDR3 DNA is TGTGCCAGCAGTTTACAAAGGACGGGAAGCAATCAGCCCCAGCATTTT. Translating it yields CASSLQRTGSNQPQHF. Full variable domain (missing parts from reference TRBV28 and TRBJ1-5): DVKVTQSSRYLVKRTGEKVFLECVQDMDHENMFWYRQDPGLGLRLIYFSYDVKMKEKGDIPEGYSVSREKKERFSLILESASTNQTSMYLCASSLQRTGSNQPQHFGDGTRLSIL.

The V call is TRBV5-1, the J call TRBJ2-2; TRBD1 agrees at 8 bases. V lost 1 base to trimming and J lost 2 bases; unmatched junction nucleotides: 4. The CDR3 covers 16 residues. Per germline, CDR1 SGHRS and CDR2 YFSETQ. CDR3 sequence (DNA): TGCGCCAGCAGCTTGCAACAGGGGGTTAACACCGGGGAGCTGTTTTTT. Translation gives CASSLQQGVNTGELFF.

The V gene is TRBV19, the J gene TRBJ1-2, with D possibly being TRBD1 (5 bases). Germline V gene data show CDR1 as LNHDA and CDR2 as SQIVND (reference sequence). V was trimmed by 0 bases and J by 4 bases, leaving 9 bases between them. The CDR3 contains 14 residues. CDR3 bases: TGTGCCAGTAGTATAGAAGGGGACTCCTATGGCTACACCTTC. It translates to CASSIEGDSYGYTF.

This clone has a handful of counts. The rearrangement joins TRBV10-3 to TRBJ1-2; D may be TRBD1 (6 bases). The CDR3 spans 15 residues. The germline V and J ends were trimmed by 8 bases and 4 bases, with 20 bases remaining between them. Germline CDR1 and CDR2: ENHRY and SYGVKD. The DNA of the CDR3 is TGTGCCATCTCGCCCAGGACAGACTCTGTCTATGGCTACACCTTC. Translation: CAISPRTDSVYGYTF.

This chain uses TRBV5-1 with TRBJ2-7, with D tentatively TRBD1 (6 bases). The CDR3 has 14 amino acids. V dropped 3 bases and J dropped 0 bases, with 10 bases sitting between them. Germline values: CDR1 SGHRS, CDR2 YFSETQ. In DNA, the CDR3 is TGCGCCAGCAGCTCCGGACAGCCCTCCTACGAGCAGTACTTC. It encodes CASSSGQPSYEQYF. The whole variable domain, filled in from reference TRBV5-1 and TRBJ2-7, reads KAGVTQTPRYLIKTRGQQVTLSCSPISGHRSVSWYQQTPGQGLQFLFEYFSETQRNKGNFPGRFSGRQFSNSRSEMNVSTLELGDSALYLCASSSGQPSYEQYFGPGTRLTVT.

CDR3 sequence reads: CASSPNRGDTDTQYF. CDR3 sequence (DNA): TGTGCCAGCTCACCAAACAGGGGGGATACAGATACGCAGTATTTT. V and J are TRBV18 and TRBJ2-3; 8 bases are a match to TRBD1. Germline V lookup: CDR1 KGHSH, CDR2 LQKENI. The CDR3 spans 15 residues. V lost 2 bases to trimming and J lost 3 bases; unmatched junction nucleotides: 4.

This chain links TRBV10-3 with TRBJ1-5; 8 positions match TRBD1. The CDR3 spans 19 residues. The V gene end was trimmed by 0 bases and the J gene end by 1 base; junction bases not matched to a gene: 11. Germline V CDR1 and CDR2: ENHRY, SYGVKD. In DNA, the CDR3 is TGTGCCATCAGTGAGTCACCCCGGACAGGGCGGGTAAGCAATCAGCCCCAGCATTTT. It is translated as CAISESPRTGRVSNQPQHF.

The chain combines TRBV7-2 with TRBJ2-3; TRBD2 aligns across 9 bases. The germline gives CDR1 SGHTA, CDR2 FQGNSA. With 1 base clipped from V and 5 bases from J, the junction kept 4 bases outside the gene matches. This CDR3 comprises 15 residues. For the CDR3, the DNA is TGTGCCAGCAGCTTAGATCTAGCGGGAAGAGATACGCAGTATTTT. Translation gives CASSLDLAGRDTQYF.

Remarks on this clone: The germline gene is not matched at one end of the junction; a read error may be the cause. V and J are TRBV7-9 and TRBJ2-2; 8 nucleotides agree with TRBD1. The CDR3 length is 18 residues. CDR1 and CDR2 (germline): SEHNR, FQNEAQ (reference sequence). CDR3 protein: CSSSFRTGLAKATGELFF. CDR3 sequence (DNA): TGTTCCAGCAGCTTTAGGACAGGGTTGGCAAAGGCCACCGGGGAGCTGTTTTTT.

The chain combines TRBV29-1 with TRBJ1-6, with 7 nucleotides matching TRBD1. Germline V gene sequence: CDR1 SQVTM, CDR2 ANQGSEA. The CDR3 covers 14 residues. Germline trimming cut 5 bases from V and 7 bases from J; bases unmatched to any gene: 8. CDR3 coding DNA: TGCAGCGTTAAGGAGGACAGGCAAAATTCACCCCTCCACTTT. This sequence encodes CSVKEDRQNSPLHF.

In its sample, this clone was seen once. The gene calls are TRBV6-6 and TRBJ2-5, with 8 bases that match TRBD2. The assigned J gene may be wrong: the sequence end matches TRBJ2-7 better. Germline CDR1 reads MNHNY; CDR2 reads SVGAGI (reference sequence). CDR3 length equals 14 residues. The CDR3 here is CASSPLGLAHEQYF. CDR3 in DNA: TGTGCCAGCAGTCCTCTCGGACTAGCCCACGAGCAGTACTTC.

This clone turned up a few times. The genes are TRBV10-3 and TRBJ1-1; D might be TRBD1 (5 bases). V was pared by 6 bases and J by 4 bases, with 12 bases between. The length of the CDR3 is 13 residues. Germline V CDR1 and CDR2: ENHRY, SYGVKD. CDR3 nucleotide sequence: TGTGCCATCAGCCGAAGCGGGGCCACTGAAGCTTTCTTT. Encoded protein: CAISRSGATEAFF.